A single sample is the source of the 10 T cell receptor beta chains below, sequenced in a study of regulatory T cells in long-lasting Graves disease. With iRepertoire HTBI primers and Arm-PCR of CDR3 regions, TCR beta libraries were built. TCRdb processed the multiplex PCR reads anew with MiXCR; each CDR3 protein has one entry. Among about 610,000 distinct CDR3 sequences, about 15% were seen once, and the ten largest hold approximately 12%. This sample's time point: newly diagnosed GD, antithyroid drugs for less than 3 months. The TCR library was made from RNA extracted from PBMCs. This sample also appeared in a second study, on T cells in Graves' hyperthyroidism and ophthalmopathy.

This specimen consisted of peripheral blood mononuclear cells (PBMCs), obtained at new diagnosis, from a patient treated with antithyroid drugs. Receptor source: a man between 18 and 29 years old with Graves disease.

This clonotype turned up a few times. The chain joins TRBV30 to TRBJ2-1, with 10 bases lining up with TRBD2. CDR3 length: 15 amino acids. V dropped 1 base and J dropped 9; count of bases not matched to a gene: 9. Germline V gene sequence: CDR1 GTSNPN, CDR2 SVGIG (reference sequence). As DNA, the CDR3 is TGTGCCTGGAGTGGAGGGGGGCTAGCGGGAGTTGAGCAGTTCTTC. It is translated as CAWSGGGLAGVEQFF.

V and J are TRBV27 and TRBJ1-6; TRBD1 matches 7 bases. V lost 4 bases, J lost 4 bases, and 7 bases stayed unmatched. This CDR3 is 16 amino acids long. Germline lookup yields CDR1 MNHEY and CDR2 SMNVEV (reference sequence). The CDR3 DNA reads TGTGCCAGCAGTTCACCCAGGGGGGTATATAATTCACCCCTCCACTTT. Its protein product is CASSSPRGVYNSPLHF.

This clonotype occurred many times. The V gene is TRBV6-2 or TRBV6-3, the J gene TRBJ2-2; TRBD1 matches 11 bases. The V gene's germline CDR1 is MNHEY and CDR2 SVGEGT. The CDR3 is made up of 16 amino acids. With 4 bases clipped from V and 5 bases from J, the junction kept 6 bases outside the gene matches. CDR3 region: CASSWTGGSGTGELFF. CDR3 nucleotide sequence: TGTGCCAGCAGTTGGACAGGGGGCTCGGGGACCGGGGAGCTGTTTTTT.

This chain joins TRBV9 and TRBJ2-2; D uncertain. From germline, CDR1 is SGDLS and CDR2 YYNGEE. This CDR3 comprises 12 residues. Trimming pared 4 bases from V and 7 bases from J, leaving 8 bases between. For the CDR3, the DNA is TGTGCCAGCAGCACCCACCGCGGGGAGCTGTTTTTT. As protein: CASSTHRGELFF. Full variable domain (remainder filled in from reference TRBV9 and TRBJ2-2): DSGVTQTPKHLITATGQRVTLRCSPRSGDLSVYWYQQSLDQGLQFLIQYYNGEERAKGNILERFSAQQFPDLHSELNLSSLELGDSALYFCASSTHRGELFFGEGSRLTVL.

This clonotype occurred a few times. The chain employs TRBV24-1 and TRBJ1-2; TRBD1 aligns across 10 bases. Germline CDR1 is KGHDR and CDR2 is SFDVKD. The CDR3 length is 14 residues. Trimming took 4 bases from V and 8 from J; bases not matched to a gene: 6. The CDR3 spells CATSDPGQGGGYTF. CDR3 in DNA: TGTGCCACCAGTGACCCTGGACAGGGGGGCGGCTACACCTTC.

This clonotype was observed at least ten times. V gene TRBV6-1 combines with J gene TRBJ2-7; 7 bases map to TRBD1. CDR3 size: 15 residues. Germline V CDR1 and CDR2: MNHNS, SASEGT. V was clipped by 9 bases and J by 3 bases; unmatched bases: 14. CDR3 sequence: CARPTPSRQGYEQYF. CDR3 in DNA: TGTGCCAGACCCACCCCCTCTCGACAGGGCTACGAGCAGTACTTC.

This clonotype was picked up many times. The chain's CDR3 is CASSWGERYEQYF. CDR3 sequence (DNA): TGTGCCAGCAGTTGGGGGGAACGTTACGAGCAGTACTTC. The chain combines TRBV11-2 with TRBJ2-7; a possible D gene is TRBD2 (6 bases). Trimming removed 6 bases from V and 4 bases from J, with 13 bases in between. This CDR3 spans 13 amino acids. Germline-derived CDR1 and CDR2 are SGHAT and FQNNGV. Together with reference TRBV11-2 and TRBJ2-7, the CDR3 gives the full variable domain: EAGVAQSPRYKIIEKRQSVAFWCNPISGHATLYWYQQILGQGPKLLIQFQNNGVVDDSQLPKDRFSAERLKGVDSTLKIQPAKLEDSAVYLCASSWGERYEQYFGPGTRLTVT.

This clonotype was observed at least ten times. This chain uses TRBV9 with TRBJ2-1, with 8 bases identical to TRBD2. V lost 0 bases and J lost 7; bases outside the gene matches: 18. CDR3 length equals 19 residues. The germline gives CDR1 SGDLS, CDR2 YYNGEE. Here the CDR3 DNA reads TGTGCCAGCAGCGTAGCTGAACCGGGACTAGGGGACTTCAGGAATGAGCAGTTCTTC. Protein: CASSVAEPGLGDFRNEQFF.

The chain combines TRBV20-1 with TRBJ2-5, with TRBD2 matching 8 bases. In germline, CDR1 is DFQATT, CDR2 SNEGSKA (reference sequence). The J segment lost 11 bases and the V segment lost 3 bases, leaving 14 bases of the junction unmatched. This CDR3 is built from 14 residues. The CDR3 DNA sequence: TGCAGTGCTAGGGGCGCGGGGGGATACAATGAGCAGTACTTC. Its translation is CSARGAGGYNEQYF.

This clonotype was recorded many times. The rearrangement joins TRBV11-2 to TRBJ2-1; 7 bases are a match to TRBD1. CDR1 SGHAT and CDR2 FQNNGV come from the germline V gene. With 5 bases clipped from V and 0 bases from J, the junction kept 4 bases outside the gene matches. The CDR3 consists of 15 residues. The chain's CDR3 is CASSPGQDSYNEQFF. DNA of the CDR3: TGTGCCAGCAGCCCCGGACAGGACTCCTACAATGAGCAGTTCTTC. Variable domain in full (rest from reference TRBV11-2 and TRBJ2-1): EAGVAQSPRYKIIEKRQSVAFWCNPISGHATLYWYQQILGQGPKLLIQFQNNGVVDDSQLPKDRFSAERLKGVDSTLKIQPAKLEDSAVYLCASSPGQDSYNEQFFGPGTRLTVL.